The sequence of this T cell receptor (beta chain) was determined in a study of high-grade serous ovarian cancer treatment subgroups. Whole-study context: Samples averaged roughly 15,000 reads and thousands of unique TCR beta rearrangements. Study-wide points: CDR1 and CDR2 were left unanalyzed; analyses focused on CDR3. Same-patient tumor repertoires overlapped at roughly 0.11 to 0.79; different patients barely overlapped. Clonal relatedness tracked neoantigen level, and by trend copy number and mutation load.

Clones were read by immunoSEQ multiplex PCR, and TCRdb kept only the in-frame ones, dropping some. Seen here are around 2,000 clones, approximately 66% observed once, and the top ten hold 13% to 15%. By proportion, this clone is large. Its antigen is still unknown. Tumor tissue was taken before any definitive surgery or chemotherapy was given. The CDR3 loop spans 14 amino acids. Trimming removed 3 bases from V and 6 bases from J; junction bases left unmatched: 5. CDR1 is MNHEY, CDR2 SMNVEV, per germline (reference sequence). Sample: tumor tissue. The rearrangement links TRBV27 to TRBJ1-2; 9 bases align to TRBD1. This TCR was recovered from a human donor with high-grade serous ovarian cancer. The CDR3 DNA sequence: TGTGCCAGCAGTTTGGTAGGACAGGGGAATGGCTACACCTTC. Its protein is CASSLVGQGNGYTF.